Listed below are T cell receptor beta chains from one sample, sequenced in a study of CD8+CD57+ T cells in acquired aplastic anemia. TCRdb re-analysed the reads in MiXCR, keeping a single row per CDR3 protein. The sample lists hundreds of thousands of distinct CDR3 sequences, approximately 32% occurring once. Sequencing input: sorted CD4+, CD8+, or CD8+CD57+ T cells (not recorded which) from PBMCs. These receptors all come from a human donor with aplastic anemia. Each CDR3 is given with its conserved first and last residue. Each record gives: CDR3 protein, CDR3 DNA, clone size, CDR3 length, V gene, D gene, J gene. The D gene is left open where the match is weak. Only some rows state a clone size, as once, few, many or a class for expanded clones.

cdr3_aa: CSVRTALDEQFF; cdr3_nt: TGCAGCGTTAGGACAGCCTTGGATGAGCAGTTCTTC; clone_size: many; cdr3_length: 12; v_call: TRBV29-1; d_call: -; j_call: TRBJ2-1
cdr3_aa: CASRLAGTTTIYEQYF; cdr3_nt: TGTGCCAGCAGACTTGCCGGGACTACAACCATATACGAGCAGTACTTC; clone_size: -; cdr3_length: 16; v_call: TRBV11-2; d_call: TRBD2; j_call: TRBJ2-7
cdr3_aa: CSVGDRQNYGYTF; cdr3_nt: TGCAGCGTTGGCGACAGGCAGAACTATGGCTACACCTTC; clone_size: many; cdr3_length: 13; v_call: TRBV29-1; d_call: -; j_call: TRBJ1-2
cdr3_aa: CASSPRQGNNSPLHF; cdr3_nt: TGTGCCAGCAGTCCCCGACAGGGGAATAATTCACCCCTCCACTTT; clone_size: -; cdr3_length: 15; v_call: TRBV2; d_call: TRBD1; j_call: TRBJ1-6
cdr3_aa: CASSLTGGAETQYF; cdr3_nt: TGTGCCAGCAGCTTAACAGGGGGCGCAGAGACCCAGTACTTC; clone_size: -; cdr3_length: 14; v_call: TRBV7-6; d_call: TRBD1; j_call: TRBJ2-5
cdr3_aa: CASSSQRTGGTEAFF; cdr3_nt: TGTGCCAGCAGCTCGCAGAGAACAGGGGGCACTGAAGCTTTCTTT; clone_size: -; cdr3_length: 15; v_call: TRBV7-6; d_call: TRBD1; j_call: TRBJ1-1
cdr3_aa: CSAGRAGSDNSPLHF; cdr3_nt: TGCAGTGCTGGGCGCGCCGGGTCCGACAATTCACCCCTCCACTTT; clone_size: many; cdr3_length: 15; v_call: TRBV20-1; d_call: -; j_call: TRBJ1-6
cdr3_aa: CASSIGRTGLGGPQHF; cdr3_nt: TGTGCCAGTAGTATAGGGCGGACAGGGCTTGGAGGGCCCCAGCATTTT; clone_size: -; cdr3_length: 16; v_call: TRBV19; d_call: TRBD1; j_call: TRBJ1-5
cdr3_aa: CAISEITGAGELFF; cdr3_nt: TGTGCCATCAGTGAGATAACAGGGGCGGGGGAGCTGTTTTTT; clone_size: -; cdr3_length: 14; v_call: TRBV10-3; d_call: TRBD1; j_call: TRBJ2-2
cdr3_aa: CASSPGTPSYEQYF; cdr3_nt: TGTGCCAGCAGTCCCGGGACTCCTTCCTACGAGCAGTACTTC; clone_size: -; cdr3_length: 14; v_call: TRBV6-1; d_call: -; j_call: TRBJ2-7
cdr3_aa: CASRTPQGGSTEAFF; cdr3_nt: TGTGCCAGCAGAACTCCCCAGGGGGGGAGTACTGAAGCTTTCTTT; clone_size: -; cdr3_length: 15; v_call: TRBV7-2; d_call: TRBD1; j_call: TRBJ1-1
cdr3_aa: CASSHAGTSDYEQYF; cdr3_nt: TGTGCCAGCAGCCACGCCGGGACTAGCGATTACGAGCAGTACTTC; clone_size: many; cdr3_length: 15; v_call: TRBV4-2; d_call: TRBD2; j_call: TRBJ2-7
cdr3_aa: CASQSGGNYNEQFF; cdr3_nt: TGTGCCAGCCAAAGCGGGGGGAATTACAATGAGCAGTTCTTC; clone_size: -; cdr3_length: 14; v_call: TRBV7-9; d_call: TRBD2; j_call: TRBJ2-1
cdr3_aa: CASHRLAGGLAAGELFF; cdr3_nt: TGTGCCAGCCACCGACTAGCGGGGGGGCTAGCTGCCGGGGAGCTGTTTTTT; clone_size: few; cdr3_length: 17; v_call: TRBV2; d_call: TRBD2; j_call: TRBJ2-2
cdr3_aa: CASSIGTGNGYTF; cdr3_nt: TGTGCCAGTAGTATCGGGACAGGGAATGGCTACACCTTC; clone_size: -; cdr3_length: 13; v_call: TRBV19; d_call: TRBD1; j_call: TRBJ1-2
cdr3_aa: CASREQKHQPQHF; cdr3_nt: TGTGCCAGCAGGGAACAGAAGCATCAGCCCCAGCATTTT; clone_size: -; cdr3_length: 13; v_call: TRBV6-1; d_call: -; j_call: TRBJ1-5
cdr3_aa: CASSPGTGGLRQYF; cdr3_nt: TGTGCCAGCAGCCCCGGGACAGGGGGGCTGAGGCAGTACTTC; clone_size: few; cdr3_length: 14; v_call: TRBV5-6; d_call: TRBD1; j_call: TRBJ2-7
cdr3_aa: CASSGAGTYEQYF; cdr3_nt: TGTGCCAGCAGTGGGGCGGGGACCTACGAGCAGTACTTC; clone_size: -; cdr3_length: 13; v_call: TRBV25-1; d_call: -; j_call: TRBJ2-7
cdr3_aa: CASSFHSHEQYF; cdr3_nt: TGTGCCAGCAGCTTCCACAGCCACGAGCAGTACTTC; clone_size: -; cdr3_length: 12; v_call: TRBV7-2; d_call: -; j_call: TRBJ2-7
cdr3_aa: CASSPDRGTKTSGNTIYF; cdr3_nt: TGCGCCAGCAGCCCGGACAGGGGGACCAAGACCTCTGGAAACACCATATATTTT; clone_size: many; cdr3_length: 18; v_call: TRBV10-1; d_call: TRBD1; j_call: TRBJ1-3
cdr3_aa: CASSLPGLASPYF; cdr3_nt: TGTGCCAGCAGTCTGCCGGGACTAGCTTCCCCGTACTTC; clone_size: few; cdr3_length: 13; v_call: TRBV12-3/TRBV12-4; d_call: TRBD2; j_call: TRBJ2-5
cdr3_aa: CATSGDGSNQPQYF; cdr3_nt: TGTGCCACCAGTGGGGACGGCAGCAATCAGCCCCAGTACTTC; clone_size: -; cdr3_length: 14; v_call: TRBV24-1; d_call: -; j_call: TRBJ2-5
cdr3_aa: CSVILAGAYEQYF; cdr3_nt: TGCAGCGTGATACTAGCGGGAGCCTACGAGCAGTACTTC; clone_size: -; cdr3_length: 13; v_call: TRBV29-1; d_call: TRBD2; j_call: TRBJ2-7
cdr3_aa: CASSYSVDSIYGYTF; cdr3_nt: TGTGCCAGCAGTTACTCGGTGGACAGCATCTATGGCTACACCTTC; clone_size: -; cdr3_length: 15; v_call: TRBV2; d_call: -; j_call: TRBJ1-2
cdr3_aa: CASSLGPGTVSYNEQFF; cdr3_nt: TGCGCCAGCAGCTTGGGTCCCGGGACAGTCTCCTACAATGAGCAGTTCTTC; clone_size: few; cdr3_length: 17; v_call: TRBV5-1; d_call: TRBD1; j_call: TRBJ2-1
cdr3_aa: CASSVGATAANEKLFF; cdr3_nt: TGTGCCAGCAGCGTAGGTGCGACCGCCGCTAATGAAAAACTGTTTTTT; clone_size: -; cdr3_length: 16; v_call: TRBV9; d_call: -; j_call: TRBJ1-4
cdr3_aa: CASSPRVLAEETQYF; cdr3_nt: TGTGCCAGCAGTCCTCGAGTACTAGCGGAAGAGACCCAGTACTTC; clone_size: -; cdr3_length: 15; v_call: TRBV5-8; d_call: TRBD2; j_call: TRBJ2-5
cdr3_aa: CATRGVGHYEQYF; cdr3_nt: TGTGCCACCCGCGGTGTAGGCCACTACGAGCAGTACTTC; clone_size: many; cdr3_length: 13; v_call: TRBV10-3; d_call: -; j_call: TRBJ2-7
cdr3_aa: CASSGAQQGINYGYTF; cdr3_nt: TGTGCCAGCAGCGGAGCGCAACAGGGAATTAACTATGGCTACACCTTC; clone_size: -; cdr3_length: 16; v_call: TRBV5-5; d_call: -; j_call: TRBJ1-2
cdr3_aa: CASAILAAFIEQYF; cdr3_nt: TGTGCCAGCGCCATCCTAGCGGCCTTCATCGAGCAGTACTTC; clone_size: -; cdr3_length: 14; v_call: TRBV12-3/TRBV12-4; d_call: TRBD2; j_call: TRBJ2-7
cdr3_aa: CASSFMRNEQFF; cdr3_nt: TGTGCCAGCAGCTTCATGAGGAATGAGCAGTTCTTC; clone_size: many; cdr3_length: 12; v_call: TRBV7-8; d_call: -; j_call: TRBJ2-1
cdr3_aa: CASSPLVGQGSDEQYF; cdr3_nt: TGTGCCAGCTCACCACTGGTGGGACAGGGATCTGACGAGCAGTACTTC; clone_size: -; cdr3_length: 16; v_call: TRBV18; d_call: TRBD1; j_call: TRBJ2-7
cdr3_aa: CASSLGFSGGGEQYF; cdr3_nt: TGTGCCAGCAGCTTAGGCTTTAGCGGGGGCGGCGAGCAGTACTTC; clone_size: -; cdr3_length: 15; v_call: TRBV7-6; d_call: TRBD2; j_call: TRBJ2-7
cdr3_aa: CASSPYHGMGAFF; cdr3_nt: TGTGCCAGCAGCCCCTACCACGGTATGGGAGCTTTCTTT; clone_size: few; cdr3_length: 13; v_call: TRBV5-6; d_call: -; j_call: TRBJ1-1
cdr3_aa: CASSIGTGRYEQYF; cdr3_nt: TGTGCCAGTAGTATAGGGACGGGGAGATACGAGCAGTACTTC; clone_size: -; cdr3_length: 14; v_call: TRBV19; d_call: -; j_call: TRBJ2-7
cdr3_aa: CATSDSNGVGPQHF; cdr3_nt: TGTGCCACCAGTGACTCAAACGGGGTCGGGCCCCAGCATTTT; clone_size: many; cdr3_length: 14; v_call: TRBV24-1; d_call: -; j_call: TRBJ1-5
cdr3_aa: CATSRDHIVQGGNQPQHF; cdr3_nt: TGTGCCACCAGCAGAGATCATATCGTCCAGGGCGGCAATCAGCCCCAGCATTTT; clone_size: many; cdr3_length: 18; v_call: TRBV15; d_call: -; j_call: TRBJ1-5
cdr3_aa: CAWSDGDNNQPQHF; cdr3_nt: TGTGCCTGGAGTGACGGGGACAACAATCAGCCCCAGCATTTT; clone_size: few; cdr3_length: 14; v_call: TRBV30; d_call: -; j_call: TRBJ1-5
cdr3_aa: CATKGQGNDYGYTF; cdr3_nt: TGTGCCACCAAGGGACAGGGGAATGACTATGGCTACACCTTC; clone_size: -; cdr3_length: 14; v_call: TRBV2; d_call: TRBD1; j_call: TRBJ1-2
cdr3_aa: CASSQTIWGGSYNEQFF; cdr3_nt: TGTGCCAGCAGCCAAACAATATGGGGGGGCTCCTACAATGAGCAGTTCTTC; clone_size: -; cdr3_length: 17; v_call: TRBV14; d_call: TRBD2; j_call: TRBJ2-1
cdr3_aa: CSADPPMNTEAFF; cdr3_nt: TGCAGTGCTGACCCGCCGATGAACACTGAAGCTTTCTTT; clone_size: many; cdr3_length: 13; v_call: TRBV29-1; d_call: -; j_call: TRBJ1-1
cdr3_aa: CSARGKRGRGLNEQYF; cdr3_nt: TGCAGTGCTAGAGGGAAAAGGGGCAGGGGGCTAAACGAGCAGTACTTC; clone_size: few; cdr3_length: 16; v_call: TRBV20-1; d_call: TRBD1; j_call: TRBJ2-7
cdr3_aa: CASGHKQGINSPLHF; cdr3_nt: TGTGCCAGCGGCCATAAACAGGGGATAAATTCACCCCTCCACTTT; clone_size: -; cdr3_length: 15; v_call: TRBV6-1; d_call: TRBD1; j_call: TRBJ1-6
cdr3_aa: CASSLDYRGETQYF; cdr3_nt: TGTGCCAGCAGCTTAGATTATAGGGGAGAGACCCAGTACTTC; clone_size: -; cdr3_length: 14; v_call: TRBV7-2; d_call: -; j_call: TRBJ2-5
cdr3_aa: CASSLSYSDTQYF; cdr3_nt: TGCGCCAGCAGCTTGTCCTACTCAGATACGCAGTATTTT; clone_size: many; cdr3_length: 13; v_call: TRBV5-1; d_call: -; j_call: TRBJ2-3
cdr3_aa: CASSLRTGPNLYGYAF; cdr3_nt: TGTGCCAGCAGCTTGCGTACAGGCCCCAACCTCTATGGCTACGCCTTC; clone_size: few; cdr3_length: 16; v_call: TRBV11-2; d_call: -; j_call: TRBJ1-2
cdr3_aa: CAWELAGGPWQFF; cdr3_nt: TGTGCCTGGGAACTAGCGGGAGGGCCTTGGCAGTTCTTC; clone_size: -; cdr3_length: 13; v_call: TRBV30; d_call: TRBD2; j_call: TRBJ2-1
cdr3_aa: CASSHGQNTEAFF; cdr3_nt: TGTGCCAGCAGCCACGGACAGAACACTGAAGCTTTCTTT; clone_size: -; cdr3_length: 13; v_call: TRBV7-2; d_call: -; j_call: TRBJ1-1